The source of this T cell receptor (beta chain) is a study of cytomegalovirus exposure and HLA in healthy donors. Broader study findings: Within an earlier analysis, most TCR beta V segments proved productive either about 90% or about 30% of the time. In a later analysis, DRB1 alleles had the most associated TCRs; HLA-C alleles the fewest.

The CDR3 sequence is 16 residues long. The germline CDR1 and CDR2 sequences are SGHDN and FVKESK. V lost 0 bases, J lost 3 bases, and 14 bases lay in between. This PCR relied on a set of 60 Vbeta primers and 13 Jbeta primers. Profiled with immunoSEQ multiplex PCR; TCRdb holds only in-frame clones, not every one. The top ten clones hold about an eighth of a sample with under 140,000 clones, 76% of them seen once. With respect to this clone: Its antigen is not identified.

The chain employs TRBV14 and TRBJ1-1; D is unclear. The specimen was PBMCs. The receptor was derived from a young man in good health and CMV-seropositive. CDR3 sequence: CASSQDLPGLHTEAFF. CDR3 DNA: TGTGCCAGCAGCCAAGATCTACCAGGTCTTCACACTGAAGCTTTCTTT. Drawing the rest from reference TRBV14 and TRBJ1-1, the complete variable domain is EAGVTQFPSHSVIEKGQTVTLRCDPISGHDNLYWYRRVMGKEIKFLLHFVKESKQDESGMPNNRFLAERTGGTYSTLKVQPAELEDSGVYFCASSQDLPGLHTEAFFGQGTRLTVV.